This T cell receptor (beta chain) is from a study of neurological immune-mediated disorders. Study-wide findings and caveats: No CDR3 amino acid sequences were shared by expanded clones across subjects, suggesting private repertoires in all groups.

V lost 6 bases to trimming and J lost 5 bases, with 13 bases between them. The CDR3 is 13 amino acids. This clonotype was observed at least ten times. Its antigen is not known. Time point specified: longitudinal time-point 2. TCRdb redid the calling of the 5' RACE reads with MiXCR, one entry per CDR3 protein. The sample holds about 80,000 distinct CDR3 sequences, more than 5% seen once. The chain links TRBV12-3 or TRBV12-4 to TRBJ1-2, with unresolved D. The sequencing input was PBMCs. This TCR derives from an older woman with multiple sclerosis. This CDR3 is CASRGRAPYGYTF. For the CDR3, the DNA is TGTGCCAGCAGGGGTCGGGCGCCTTATGGCTACACCTTC.